These T cell receptor beta chains were read from a single sample in a study of beta chain features in type 1 diabetes. Sequencing used immunoSEQ multiplex PCR; TCRdb keeps in-frame clones, though not all of them. The sample carries around 70,000 clones, approximately 47% recorded once. The sequencing sample was made of central memory CD4+ T cells from blood. These TCRs come from a man in his thirties or forties with type 1 diabetes. The CDR3 runs from the conserved cysteine through the conserved F or W. Fields, in order: clone size, V gene, D gene, J gene, CDR3 protein, CDR3 DNA. D genes are given only for firm matches. Expanded clones get a size class; other rows say once, few or many, or leave the size out.

>NA|TRBV7-9|TRBD1|TRBJ2-5
CASSLDRTGTQQETQYF
TGTGCCAGCAGCTTAGACCGGACAGGGACACAGCAAGAGACCCAGTACTTC
>NA|TRBV14|NA|TRBJ1-3
CASSPQGLSGNTIYF
TGTGCCAGCAGCCCACAGGGATTAAGTGGAAACACCATATATTTT
>few|TRBV30|NA|TRBJ2-4
CAWRGQGLNIQYF
TGTGCCTGGAGGGGTCAGGGGTTAAACATTCAGTACTTC
>NA|TRBV5-1|NA|TRBJ1-3
CASRLGPTGAGNTIYF
TGCGCCAGCAGGTTGGGCCCGACGGGGGCTGGAAACACCATATATTTT
>NA|TRBV7-9|TRBD1|TRBJ1-2
CASSLGQGYGYTF
TGTGCCAGCAGCTTAGGACAGGGCTATGGCTACACCTTC
>few|TRBV6-1|TRBD2|TRBJ2-3
CASFSLADTDTQYF
TGTGCCAGCTTCTCTCTAGCGGACACAGATACGCAGTATTTT
>NA|TRBV7-9|TRBD2|TRBJ2-1
CASSALAVYNEQFF
TGTGCCAGCAGCGCGCTAGCGGTATACAATGAGCAGTTCTTC
>few|TRBV11-2|TRBD2|TRBJ2-2
CASSPWGGGNTGELFF
TGTGCCAGCAGCCCCTGGGGCGGGGGGAACACCGGGGAGCTGTTTTTT
>NA|TRBV2|NA|TRBJ2-7
CASRLVLANYEQYF
TGTGCCAGCAGATTGGTCCTAGCTAACTACGAGCAGTACTTC
>NA|TRBV5-1|NA|TRBJ2-1
CASALAWGNNEQFF
TGCGCCAGTGCGCTAGCGTGGGGAAACAATGAGCAGTTCTTC
>NA|TRBV2|NA|TRBJ1-1
CASSTHRAQTEAFF
TGTGCCAGCAGCACCCACAGGGCGCAGACTGAAGCTTTCTTT
>NA|TRBV2|NA|TRBJ1-5
CASSLRGRNQPQHF
TGTGCCAGCAGCCTCAGGGGACGCAATCAGCCCCAGCATTTT
>NA|TRBV4-1|NA|TRBJ2-7
CASSLNREGFYEQYF
TGCGCCAGCAGCCTCAACAGGGAAGGTTTCTACGAGCAGTACTTC
>NA|TRBV29-1|TRBD1|TRBJ1-5
CSVSTGTVNQPQHF
TGCAGCGTTTCAACTGGGACAGTCAATCAGCCCCAGCATTTT
>few|TRBV5-1|NA|TRBJ2-6
CASSLALSGANVLTF
TGCGCCAGCAGCTTGGCCTTGTCTGGGGCCAACGTCCTGACTTTC
>few|TRBV11-3|TRBD1|TRBJ1-1
CASSRPGQGASDAFF
TGTGCCAGCAGCCGACCGGGACAGGGTGCGTCCGACGCTTTCTTT
>few|TRBV5-1|TRBD1|TRBJ2-7
CASSEQGTYEQYF
TGCGCCAGCAGCGAACAGGGGACCTACGAGCAGTACTTC
>few|TRBV6-1|NA|TRBJ1-6
CASFAGPNSPLHF
TGTGCCAGCTTCGCAGGGCCAAATTCACCCCTCCACTTT
>few|TRBV2|NA|TRBJ1-5
CASSYYGQNSNQPQHF
TGTGCCAGCAGTTATTACGGACAGAATAGCAATCAGCCCCAGCATTTT
>few|TRBV10-3|TRBD1|TRBJ2-5
CAIRAGTADLEQYF
TGTGCCATCAGAGCCGGGACAGCCGATCTTGAGCAGTACTTC
>NA|TRBV29-1|NA|TRBJ2-7
CSVGTRLGQYF
TGCAGCGTCGGGACACGGCTTGGGCAGTACTTC
>NA|TRBV11-2|NA|TRBJ1-1
CASTPRAGDTEAFF
TGTGCCAGTACCCCCAGGGCTGGCGACACTGAAGCTTTCTTT
>NA|TRBV30|TRBD1|TRBJ2-7
CASTRQGPYEQYF
TGTGCCTCCACCCGACAGGGCCCCTACGAGCAGTACTTC
>few|TRBV7-9|TRBD2|TRBJ2-1
CASSLVVGFGGAIHNEQFF
TGTGCCAGCAGCTTAGTTGTAGGTTTCGGGGGGGCGATTCACAATGAGCAGTTCTTC
>NA|TRBV5-1|TRBD2|TRBJ2-7
CASSTSGDSYEQYF
TGCGCCAGCAGCACTAGCGGGGACTCCTACGAGCAGTACTTC
>NA|TRBV7-6|NA|TRBJ2-5
CASSVGLSETQYF
TGTGCCAGCAGCGTTGGACTATCCGAGACCCAGTACTTC
>NA|TRBV30|TRBD1|TRBJ1-2
CAWDTQGHYGYTF
TGTGCCTGGGACACACAGGGGCACTATGGCTACACCTTC
>few|TRBV19|TRBD2|TRBJ2-2
CASSIGQRDANTGELFF
TGTGCCAGTAGTATTGGCCAGCGGGACGCAAACACCGGGGAGCTGTTTTTT
>NA|TRBV7-6|TRBD2|TRBJ2-7
CASSDSGLAGPGEQYF
TGTGCCAGCAGCGATTCAGGACTAGCGGGCCCCGGGGAGCAGTACTTC
>NA|TRBV19|TRBD1|TRBJ1-2
CASSIPPGTGRANYGYTF
TGTGCCAGTAGTATACCCCCCGGGACAGGAAGAGCTAACTATGGCTACACCTTC
>few|TRBV5-6|NA|TRBJ1-5
CASSLRQGRGRPQHF
TGTGCCAGCAGCTTGCGGCAAGGGAGGGGGAGGCCCCAGCATTTT
>NA|TRBV11-2|NA|TRBJ2-3
CASSRRGRDTQYF
TGTGCCAGCAGCCGACGGGGGAGAGATACGCAGTATTTT
>NA|TRBV23-1|NA|TRBJ1-1
CASRLSIHRVSATEAFF
TGCGCCAGCAGGCTTTCGATTCACAGGGTGTCAGCCACTGAAGCTTTCTTT
>few|TRBV21-1|NA|TRBJ2-5
CASSNPTVQETQYF
TGTGCCAGCAGCAATCCGACAGTCCAAGAGACCCAGTACTTC
>NA|TRBV5-4|NA|TRBJ1-2
CASSPAGREEGYGYTF
TGTGCCAGCAGCCCCGCGGGCAGGGAGGAGGGCTATGGCTACACCTTC
>NA|TRBV30|NA|TRBJ2-3
CAWSVRSRGDTQYF
TGTGCCTGGAGTGTTAGGTCTAGGGGCGATACGCAGTATTTT
>NA|TRBV6-5|NA|TRBJ1-2
CASSNEGGRGYGYTF
TGTGCCAGCAGCAATGAAGGGGGAAGGGGCTATGGCTACACCTTC
>NA|TRBV6-1|NA|TRBJ2-7
CASSPRRDSYEQYF
TGTGCCAGCAGCCCTCGACGGGACTCCTACGAGCAGTACTTC
>NA|TRBV7-2|TRBD2|TRBJ2-1
CASSLGGTGGYNEQFF
TGTGCCAGCAGCTTAGGGGGGACGGGAGGTTACAATGAGCAGTTCTTC
>few|TRBV29-1|NA|TRBJ2-3
CSAMEAVSTDTQYF
TGCAGCGCCATGGAAGCGGTCAGCACAGATACGCAGTATTTT
>few|TRBV7-2|TRBD1|TRBJ1-2
CASSSGQGLGYTF
TGTGCCAGCAGCTCGGGACAGGGACTGGGCTACACCTTC
>few|TRBV19|NA|TRBJ2-1
CASGGLGHRNEQFF
TGTGCCAGTGGGGGACTTGGGCATCGCAATGAGCAGTTCTTC
>NA|TRBV7-9|TRBD1|TRBJ2-3
CASSSGTGGNTQYF
TGTGCCAGCAGCTCTGGGACAGGGGGGAATACGCAGTATTTT
>NA|TRBV6-1|TRBD1|TRBJ1-1
CASSPRTGGYTEAFF
TGTGCCAGCAGTCCCCGGACAGGGGGCTACACTGAAGCTTTCTTT
>few|TRBV12-5|TRBD2|TRBJ2-2
CASVLLAGETGELFF
TGTGCTAGTGTCCTCCTAGCGGGAGAGACCGGGGAGCTGTTTTTT
>NA|TRBV29-1|TRBD1|TRBJ1-2
CSVLRDRDYGYTF
TGCAGCGTTCTACGGGACAGGGACTATGGCTACACCTTC
>NA|TRBV14|TRBD2|TRBJ2-1
CASSQVAGGYNEQFF
TGTGCCAGCAGCCAAGTGGCGGGAGGGTACAATGAGCAGTTCTTC
>NA|TRBV11-2|NA|TRBJ1-5
CASSSGLFNQPQHF
TGTGCCAGCAGCTCGGGACTTTTCAATCAGCCCCAGCATTTT
>NA|TRBV5-1|NA|TRBJ1-1
CASSLGGAQDRNTEAFF
TGCGCCAGCAGCTTAGGGGGGGCGCAGGATCGGAACACTGAAGCTTTCTTT
>NA|TRBV30|NA|TRBJ1-1
CAWRPGSGTEAFF
TGTGCCTGGAGACCAGGGTCGGGCACTGAAGCTTTCTTT
>NA|TRBV6-1|TRBD1|TRBJ1-5
CASSGSGTGGIYSNQPQHF
TGTGCCAGCAGTGGATCGGGGACAGGGGGCATCTATAGCAATCAGCCCCAGCATTTT
>NA|TRBV11-2|NA|TRBJ2-1
CASSLAVNEQFF
TGTGCCAGCAGCTTAGCTGTCAATGAGCAGTTCTTC
>NA|TRBV18|TRBD1|TRBJ1-5
CASSAGGQGRQPQHF
TGTGCCAGCTCCGCCGGGGGACAGGGACGTCAGCCCCAGCATTTT
>NA|TRBV7-9|NA|TRBJ1-4
CASSRTAATNEKLFF
TGTGCCAGCAGCCGGACAGCCGCAACTAATGAAAAACTGTTTTTT